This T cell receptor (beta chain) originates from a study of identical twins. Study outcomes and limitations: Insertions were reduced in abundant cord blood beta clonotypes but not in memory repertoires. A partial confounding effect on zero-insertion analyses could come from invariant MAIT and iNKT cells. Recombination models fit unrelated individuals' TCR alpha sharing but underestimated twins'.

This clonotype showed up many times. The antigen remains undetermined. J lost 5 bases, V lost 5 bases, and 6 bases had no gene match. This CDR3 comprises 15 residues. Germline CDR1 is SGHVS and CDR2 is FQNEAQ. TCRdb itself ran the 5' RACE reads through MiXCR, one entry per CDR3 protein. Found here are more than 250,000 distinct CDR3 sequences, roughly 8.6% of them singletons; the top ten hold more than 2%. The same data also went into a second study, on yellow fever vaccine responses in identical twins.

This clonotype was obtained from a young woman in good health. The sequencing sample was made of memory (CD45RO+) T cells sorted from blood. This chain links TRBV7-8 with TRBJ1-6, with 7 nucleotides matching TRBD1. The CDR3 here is CASSPSQGNNSPLHF. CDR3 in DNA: TGTGCCAGCAGCCCGTCACAGGGGAATAATTCACCCCTCCACTTT.